The rows below give T cell receptor beta chains drawn from one sample of a study of cytomegalovirus exposure and HLA in healthy donors. The method was immunoSEQ multiplex PCR; TCRdb's version includes in-frame clones alone and lacks a portion of them. The sample has about 100,000 clones, approximately 73% seen once; the top ten hold 6.5% to 8.5%. The specimen was PBMCs. The receptors originated from a man aged 30-40 years in good health and CMV-seronegative. Both conserved end residues are part of each CDR3. D genes are given only for firm matches. Clone size, where shown, is once, few, many, or a class for clones that have expanded.

J: TRBJ2-6; D: -; V: TRBV28; size: once; DNA: TGTGCCAGCAGTTTCCGGGGCTCTGGGGCCAACGTCCTGACTTTC; CDR3: CASSFRGSGANVLTF
J: TRBJ1-2; D: -; V: TRBV19; size: -; DNA: TGTGCCAGTAGTGACGAGGGGGGGAATGGCTACACCTTC; CDR3: CASSDEGGNGYTF
J: TRBJ2-7; D: TRBD1; V: TRBV6-6; size: few; DNA: TGTGCCAGCAGTTACGGACAGGCCAGTGTGCAGTACTTC; CDR3: CASSYGQASVQYF
J: TRBJ2-5; D: -; V: TRBV9; size: once; DNA: TGTGCCAGCAGCTTCGGACACGGCCAAGAGACCCAGTACTTC; CDR3: CASSFGHGQETQYF
J: TRBJ1-1; D: -; V: TRBV13; size: -; DNA: TGTGCCAGCAGCTTAGGCGGTCAGAACACTGAAGCTTTCTTT; CDR3: CASSLGGQNTEAFF
J: TRBJ1-5; D: -; V: TRBV28; size: once; DNA: TGTGCCAGCAGTGACCCGACGGGGTTTCAGCCCCAGCATTTT; CDR3: CASSDPTGFQPQHF
J: TRBJ1-1; D: -; V: TRBV6-5; size: -; DNA: TGTGCCAGCAGTTACGGGGGGGGAACTGAAGCTTTCTTT; CDR3: CASSYGGGTEAFF
J: TRBJ1-2; D: -; V: TRBV30; size: -; DNA: TGTGCCTGGAGTGTAGGTGGACACCCGGCCTACACCTTC; CDR3: CAWSVGGHPAYTF
J: TRBJ2-7; D: -; V: TRBV6-6; size: -; DNA: TGTGCCAGCAGTTACTCGAGTGGGGGCCGTTACGAGCAGTACTTC; CDR3: CASSYSSGGRYEQYF
J: TRBJ2-2; D: TRBD2; V: TRBV11-1; size: -; DNA: TGTGCCAGCACCCCCAGCGGGGGGACCGGGGAGCTGTTTTTT; CDR3: CASTPSGGTGELFF
J: TRBJ2-3; D: TRBD2; V: TRBV7-9; size: -; DNA: TGTGCCAGCAGCTTAGCTCTAGCGGGGCGCACAGATACGCAGTATTTT; CDR3: CASSLALAGRTDTQYF
J: TRBJ1-4; D: TRBD1; V: TRBV27; size: -; DNA: TGTGCCAGCAGTCTCTACAGGGGGCCTGATGAAAAACTGTTTTTT; CDR3: CASSLYRGPDEKLFF
J: TRBJ1-1; D: -; V: TRBV19; size: -; DNA: TGTGCCAGTAGTATTCGCGGAGGGGCGAACACTGAAGCTTTCTTT; CDR3: CASSIRGGANTEAFF
J: TRBJ2-1; D: TRBD2; V: TRBV19; size: -; DNA: TGTGCCAGTAGTGGACCCGGGACTAGTTTCTACAATGAGCAGTTCTTC; CDR3: CASSGPGTSFYNEQFF
J: TRBJ1-4; D: -; V: TRBV28; size: -; DNA: TGTGCCAGCAGTTATACAGGGAACCAGGAAAAACTGTTTTTT; CDR3: CASSYTGNQEKLFF
J: TRBJ1-4; D: TRBD1; V: TRBV28; size: -; DNA: TGTGCCAGCAGTCTATTACAGGGGCAAAAACTGTTTTTT; CDR3: CASSLLQGQKLFF
J: TRBJ2-1; D: -; V: TRBV7-3; size: -; DNA: TGTGCCAGCAGCCCCCAGGGGGGCCTCTACAATGAGCAGTTCTTC; CDR3: CASSPQGGLYNEQFF
J: TRBJ2-1; D: TRBD1; V: TRBV25-1; size: -; DNA: TGTGCCAGCAGTGAATATCGGGGACAGGGCGAGCAGTTCTTC; CDR3: CASSEYRGQGEQFF
J: TRBJ2-7; D: TRBD2; V: TRBV27; size: -; DNA: TGTGCCAGCAGCTTCGAGCGGGACCCTAGAAGGTACGAGCAGTACTTC; CDR3: CASSFERDPRRYEQYF
J: TRBJ2-1; D: TRBD2; V: TRBV5-4; size: -; DNA: TGTGCCAGCAGCTTGGAGCGGGAGGGCCACGAGAATGAGCAGTTCTTC; CDR3: CASSLEREGHENEQFF
J: TRBJ2-5; D: -; V: TRBV5-1; size: -; DNA: TGCGCCAGCAGCCTGTCCGGTAGCCGAGAGACCCAGTACTTC; CDR3: CASSLSGSRETQYF
J: TRBJ1-5; D: -; V: TRBV28; size: few; DNA: TGTGCCAGCCATTGGGAGGCGCGGGCCGCCAATCAGCCCCAGCATTTT; CDR3: CASHWEARAANQPQHF
J: TRBJ2-2; D: TRBD1; V: TRBV27; size: -; DNA: TGTGCCAGCAGGGGACAGGGGTTTGCGGCCGGGGAGCTGTTTTTT; CDR3: CASRGQGFAAGELFF
J: TRBJ2-2; D: -; V: TRBV28; size: -; DNA: TGTGCCAGCAGTTTCCCGGGGGGCTACACCGGGGAGCTGTTTTTT; CDR3: CASSFPGGYTGELFF
J: TRBJ1-4; D: -; V: TRBV19; size: -; DNA: TGTGCCAGTAGGGGGCCAACTAATGAAAAACTGTTTTTT; CDR3: CASRGPTNEKLFF
J: TRBJ2-1; D: TRBD2; V: TRBV2; size: -; DNA: TGTGCCAGCAGGGTACTAGCGGGAGTGGTTTTTGAGCAGTTCTTC; CDR3: CASRVLAGVVFEQFF
J: TRBJ1-5; D: TRBD1; V: TRBV28; size: once; DNA: TGTGCCAGCAGAGATACAGGGGGCCGGCAGCCCCAGCATTTT; CDR3: CASRDTGGRQPQHF
J: TRBJ2-1; D: -; V: TRBV5-4; size: -; DNA: TGTGCCAGCAGCCCCTGGGGAGGTTACAATGAGCAGTTCTTC; CDR3: CASSPWGGYNEQFF
J: TRBJ2-2; D: -; V: TRBV6-5; size: -; DNA: TGTGCCAGCAGTTACTCGGGCAGGGTGGGGACCGGGGAGCTGTTTTTT; CDR3: CASSYSGRVGTGELFF
J: TRBJ2-1; D: -; V: TRBV2; size: -; DNA: TGTGCCAGCAGTGAGTCGGGATCCTACAATGAGCAGTTCTTC; CDR3: CASSESGSYNEQFF
J: TRBJ1-2; D: TRBD1; V: TRBV7-3; size: -; DNA: TGTGCCAGCAGCTCCGGTGGACAGGGGCTCGGAAGTGGCTACACCTTC; CDR3: CASSSGGQGLGSGYTF
J: TRBJ1-5; D: -; V: TRBV5-6; size: -; DNA: TGTGCCAGCAGCTTGTACGGGGTTGACAATCAGCCCCAGCATTTT; CDR3: CASSLYGVDNQPQHF
J: TRBJ1-2; D: -; V: TRBV5-4; size: -; DNA: TGTGCCAGCAGCTTGCTTACGGCTAACTATGGCTACACCTTC; CDR3: CASSLLTANYGYTF
J: TRBJ2-5; D: TRBD1; V: TRBV9; size: once; DNA: TGTGCCAGCAGCGTAGCTGGGACAGGGGGAAGAGAGACCCAGTACTTC; CDR3: CASSVAGTGGRETQYF
J: TRBJ2-7; D: -; V: TRBV27; size: -; DNA: TGTGCCAGCAGTTTTTTCCCAGCCTACGAGCAGTACTTC; CDR3: CASSFFPAYEQYF
J: TRBJ2-1; D: -; V: TRBV7-2; size: -; DNA: TGTGCCAGCAACGCTGGGCCCTCCCTCGATGAGCAGTTCTTC; CDR3: CASNAGPSLDEQFF
J: TRBJ2-2; D: -; V: TRBV28; size: few; DNA: TGTGCCAGCATCACACTACAGGGACGGCGCACCGGGGAGCTGTTTTTT; CDR3: CASITLQGRRTGELFF
J: TRBJ1-2; D: TRBD1; V: TRBV6-1; size: -; DNA: TGTGCCAGCAGTGAAGCGTTAAGGACAGGTCGGCTGCGCTCTGGCTACACCTTC; CDR3: CASSEALRTGRLRSGYTF
J: TRBJ1-2; D: TRBD1; V: TRBV19; size: once; DNA: TGTGCCAGTACGGAAGGGGACAGTAACTTCAATGGCTACACCTTC; CDR3: CASTEGDSNFNGYTF
J: TRBJ2-7; D: -; V: TRBV5-1; size: -; DNA: TGCGCCAGCAGCTTGGATGGGGGCCCCTACGAGCAGTACTTC; CDR3: CASSLDGGPYEQYF
J: TRBJ1-1; D: -; V: TRBV5-6; size: -; DNA: TGTGCCAGCAGCTCCAAACAGGGCTTGAACACTGAAGCTTTCTTT; CDR3: CASSSKQGLNTEAFF
J: TRBJ2-5; D: TRBD2; V: TRBV6-5; size: once; DNA: TGTGCCAGCAGAGCGGGAGGACCCCAAGAGACCCAGTACTTC; CDR3: CASRAGGPQETQYF
J: TRBJ2-1; D: TRBD2; V: TRBV7-9; size: -; DNA: TGTGCCAGCAGCTTAGCGTATTGGGGCGGGAGGGCCCGTGAGCAGTTCTTC; CDR3: CASSLAYWGGRAREQFF
J: TRBJ1-1; D: -; V: TRBV28; size: -; DNA: TGTGCCAGCAGTCTCCGGGCCTCGGGAACTGAAGCTTTCTTT; CDR3: CASSLRASGTEAFF
J: TRBJ2-1; D: -; V: TRBV9; size: -; DNA: TGTGCCAGCAGCGAAACCCCTCGGACAGATGATGAGCAGTTCTTC; CDR3: CASSETPRTDDEQFF
J: TRBJ1-2; D: -; V: TRBV2; size: few; DNA: TGTGCCAGCAGTGAAACAGGTTCGTTCTATGGCTACACCTTC; CDR3: CASSETGSFYGYTF
J: TRBJ2-5; D: TRBD1; V: TRBV7-6; size: -; DNA: TGTGCCAGCAGCCCTAGCTCGGGACAGTCCATAGAGACCCAGTACTTC; CDR3: CASSPSSGQSIETQYF
J: TRBJ1-1; D: -; V: TRBV30; size: once; DNA: TGTGCCTGGAAACGGACAGATACTGAAGCTTTCTTT; CDR3: CAWKRTDTEAFF
J: TRBJ2-5; D: -; V: TRBV30; size: -; DNA: TGTGCCTGGAGTGGTAACCAAGAGACCCAGTACTTC; CDR3: CAWSGNQETQYF